This T cell receptor beta chain was sequenced in a study of regulatory T cells in long-lasting Graves disease. Time point denoted: persistent/refractory GD, antithyroid drugs over 5 years with positive TRAb. After RNA was extracted from PBMCs, the TCR library was made from it. This clonotype has just a few counts. Antigen: not known. Findings of the study overall: Thyroid tissue was not studied; only peripheral blood was. Clonotypes that were public and shared totalled a few thousand in persistent patients versus 966 in new patients.

The authors built TCR beta libraries using iRepertoire HTBI primers and Arm-PCR of CDR3 regions. TCRdb re-called the multiplex PCR reads through MiXCR, storing one row per CDR3 protein. The sample holds 450,000 or so distinct CDR3 sequences, roughly 23% seen once. Germline CDR1 reads ENHRY; CDR2 reads SYGVKD. This CDR3 region has 16 residues. V was clipped by 5 bases and J by 2 bases, with 18 bases between them. The receptor was isolated from a female donor with Graves disease. J is TRBJ1-1 and V is TRBV10-3; D is ambiguous. The material sequenced was peripheral blood mononuclear cells (PBMCs), taken when the disease was refractory, from a patient treated with antithyroid drugs. CDR3 protein: CAISRVSPSSNTEAFF. CDR3 in DNA: TGTGCCATCAGTAGGGTCTCGCCCTCTTCCAACACTGAAGCTTTCTTT.